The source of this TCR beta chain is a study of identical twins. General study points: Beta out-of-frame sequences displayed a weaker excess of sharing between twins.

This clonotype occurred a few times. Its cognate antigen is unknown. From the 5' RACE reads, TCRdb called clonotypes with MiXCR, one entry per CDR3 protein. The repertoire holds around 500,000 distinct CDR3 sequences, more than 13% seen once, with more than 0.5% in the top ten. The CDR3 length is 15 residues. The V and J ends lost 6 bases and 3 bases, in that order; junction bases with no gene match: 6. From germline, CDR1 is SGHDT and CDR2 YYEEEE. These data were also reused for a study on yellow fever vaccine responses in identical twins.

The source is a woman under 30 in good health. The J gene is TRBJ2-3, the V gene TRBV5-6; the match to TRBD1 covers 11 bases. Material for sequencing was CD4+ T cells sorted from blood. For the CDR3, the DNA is TGTGCCAGCATGGACAGGGGGCTATGGACAGATACGCAGTATTTT. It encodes CASMDRGLWTDTQYF.